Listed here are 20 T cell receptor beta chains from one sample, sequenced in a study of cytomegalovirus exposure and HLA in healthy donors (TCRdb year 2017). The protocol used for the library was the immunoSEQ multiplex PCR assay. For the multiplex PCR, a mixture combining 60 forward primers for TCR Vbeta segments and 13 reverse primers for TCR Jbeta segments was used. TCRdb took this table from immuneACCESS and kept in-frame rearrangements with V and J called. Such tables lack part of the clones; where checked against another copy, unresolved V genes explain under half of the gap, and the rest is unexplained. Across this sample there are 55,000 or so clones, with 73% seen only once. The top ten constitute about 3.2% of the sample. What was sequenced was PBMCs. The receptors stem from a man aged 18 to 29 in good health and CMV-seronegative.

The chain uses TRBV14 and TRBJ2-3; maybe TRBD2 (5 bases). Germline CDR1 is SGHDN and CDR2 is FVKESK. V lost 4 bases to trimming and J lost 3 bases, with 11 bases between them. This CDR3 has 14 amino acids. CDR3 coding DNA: TGTGCCAGCAGCCGTAAACTAGTAACAGATACGCAGTATTTT. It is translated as CASSRKLVTDTQYF. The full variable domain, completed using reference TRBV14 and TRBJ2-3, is EAGVTQFPSHSVIEKGQTVTLRCDPISGHDNLYWYRRVMGKEIKFLLHFVKESKQDESGMPNNRFLAERTGGTYSTLKVQPAELEDSGVYFCASSRKLVTDTQYFGPGTRLTVL.

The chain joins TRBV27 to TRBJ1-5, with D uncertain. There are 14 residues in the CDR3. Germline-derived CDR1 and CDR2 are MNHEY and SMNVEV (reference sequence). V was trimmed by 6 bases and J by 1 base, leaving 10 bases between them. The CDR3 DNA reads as TGTGCCAGCAGCATAACTTTCAGCAATCAGCCCCAGCATTTT. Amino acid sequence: CASSITFSNQPQHF.

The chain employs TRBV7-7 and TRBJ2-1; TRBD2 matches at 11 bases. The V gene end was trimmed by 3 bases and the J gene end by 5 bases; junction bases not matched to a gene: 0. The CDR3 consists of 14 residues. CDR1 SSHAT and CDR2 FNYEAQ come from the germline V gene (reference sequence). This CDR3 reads CASSLGLADNEQFF. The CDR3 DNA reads TGTGCCAGCAGCTTGGGACTAGCGGACAATGAGCAGTTCTTC.

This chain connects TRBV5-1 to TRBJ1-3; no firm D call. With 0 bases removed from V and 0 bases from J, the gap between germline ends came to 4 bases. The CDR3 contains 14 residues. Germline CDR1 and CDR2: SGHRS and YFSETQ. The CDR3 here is CASSLGGSGNTIYF. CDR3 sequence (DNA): TGCGCCAGCAGCTTGGGAGGCTCTGGAAACACCATATATTTT.

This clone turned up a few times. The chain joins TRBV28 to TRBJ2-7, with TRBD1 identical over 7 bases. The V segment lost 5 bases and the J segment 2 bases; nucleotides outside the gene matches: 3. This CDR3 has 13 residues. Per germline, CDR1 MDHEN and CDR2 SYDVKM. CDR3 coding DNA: TGTGCCAGCAGTCGGGACAGTACCTACGAGCAGTACTTC. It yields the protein CASSRDSTYEQYF.

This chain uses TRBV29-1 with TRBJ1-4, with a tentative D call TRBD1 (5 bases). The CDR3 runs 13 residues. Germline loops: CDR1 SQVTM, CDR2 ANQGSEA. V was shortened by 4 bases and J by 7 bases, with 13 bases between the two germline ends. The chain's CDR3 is CSVGGSSGEKLFF. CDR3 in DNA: TGCAGCGTTGGGGGCAGTTCGGGTGAAAAACTGTTTTTT.

Here the CDR3 DNA reads TGCGCCAGCAGCCAAGATACGGGGTATGGCTACACCTTC. Protein: CASSQDTGYGYTF. This sequence joins TRBV4-1 and TRBJ1-2; D gene uncertain. CDR3 length: 13 residues. V dropped 0 bases and J dropped 5 bases, with 7 bases sitting between them. Germline V lookup: CDR1 MGHRA, CDR2 YSYEKL.

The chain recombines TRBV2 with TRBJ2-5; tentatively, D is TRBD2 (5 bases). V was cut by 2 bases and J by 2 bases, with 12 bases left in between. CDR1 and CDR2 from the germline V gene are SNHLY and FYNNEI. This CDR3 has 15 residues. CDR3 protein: CASSESGVSQETQYF. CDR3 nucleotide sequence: TGTGCCAGCAGTGAATCCGGGGTTTCTCAAGAGACCCAGTACTTC.

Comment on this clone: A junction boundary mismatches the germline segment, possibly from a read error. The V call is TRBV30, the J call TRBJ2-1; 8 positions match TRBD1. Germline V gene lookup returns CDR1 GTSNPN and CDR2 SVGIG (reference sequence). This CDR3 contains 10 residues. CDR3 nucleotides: TGTGCCTGGTCCCGGGACAGGTTGATCTTC. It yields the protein CAWSRDRLIF.

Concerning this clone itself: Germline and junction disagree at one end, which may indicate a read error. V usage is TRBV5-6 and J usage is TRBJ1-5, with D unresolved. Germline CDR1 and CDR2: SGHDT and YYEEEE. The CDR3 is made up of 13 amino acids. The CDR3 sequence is CASSKGENQAQHF. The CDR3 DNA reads TGTGCCAGCAGCAAGGGAGAGAATCAGGCCCAGCATTTT.

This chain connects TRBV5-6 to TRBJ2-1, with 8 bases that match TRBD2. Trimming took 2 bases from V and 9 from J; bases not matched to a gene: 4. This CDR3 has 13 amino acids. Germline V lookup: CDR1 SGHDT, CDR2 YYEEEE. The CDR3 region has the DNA TGTGCCAGCAGCTTAACTAGCGGTGCTGAGCAGTTCTTC. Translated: CASSLTSGAEQFF.

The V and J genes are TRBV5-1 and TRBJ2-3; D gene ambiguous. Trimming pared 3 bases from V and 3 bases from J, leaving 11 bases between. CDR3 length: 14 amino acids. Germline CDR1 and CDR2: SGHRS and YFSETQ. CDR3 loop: CASSSAMSTDTQYF. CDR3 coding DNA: TGCGCCAGCAGCTCTGCGATGAGTACAGATACGCAGTATTTT.

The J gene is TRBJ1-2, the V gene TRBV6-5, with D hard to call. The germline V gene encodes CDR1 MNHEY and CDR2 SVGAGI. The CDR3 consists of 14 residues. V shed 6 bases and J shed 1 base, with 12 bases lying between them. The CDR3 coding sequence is TGTGCCAGCAGGTCGGTCGGTGATAACTATGGCTACACCTTC. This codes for CASRSVGDNYGYTF.

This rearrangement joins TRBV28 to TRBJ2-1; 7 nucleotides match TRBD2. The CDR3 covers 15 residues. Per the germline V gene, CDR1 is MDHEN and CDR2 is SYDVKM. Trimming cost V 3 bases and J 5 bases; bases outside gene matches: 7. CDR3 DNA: TGTGCCAGCAGTTTCAGACTAGCTGGCCACAATGAGCAGTTCTTC. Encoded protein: CASSFRLAGHNEQFF.

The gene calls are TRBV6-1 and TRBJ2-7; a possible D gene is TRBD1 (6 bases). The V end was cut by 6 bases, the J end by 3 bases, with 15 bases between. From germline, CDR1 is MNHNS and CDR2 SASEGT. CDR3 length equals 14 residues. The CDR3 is CASRQSRDNYEQYF. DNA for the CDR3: TGTGCCAGCAGACAGTCCAGGGACAACTACGAGCAGTACTTC.

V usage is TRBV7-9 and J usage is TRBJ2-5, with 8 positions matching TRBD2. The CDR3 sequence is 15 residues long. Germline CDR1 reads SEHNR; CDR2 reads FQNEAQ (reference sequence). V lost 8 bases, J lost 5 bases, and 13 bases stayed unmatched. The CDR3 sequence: CASFRERETRETQYF. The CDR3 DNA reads TGTGCCAGCTTTCGGGAGCGGGAGACCCGCGAGACCCAGTACTTC.

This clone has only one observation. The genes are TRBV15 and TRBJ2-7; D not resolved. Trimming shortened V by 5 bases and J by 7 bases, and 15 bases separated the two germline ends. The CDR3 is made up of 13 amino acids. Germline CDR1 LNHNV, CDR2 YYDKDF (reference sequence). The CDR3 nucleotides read TGTGCCACCAGCTCACAAGACTTGAGGGAGCAGTACTTC. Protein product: CATSSQDLREQYF.

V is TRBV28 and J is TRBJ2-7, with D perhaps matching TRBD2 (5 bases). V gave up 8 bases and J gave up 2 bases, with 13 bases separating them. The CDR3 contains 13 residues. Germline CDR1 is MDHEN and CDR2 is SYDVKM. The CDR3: CASGLGATYEQYF. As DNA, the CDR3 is TGTGCCAGCGGGTTGGGAGCCACCTACGAGCAGTACTTC.

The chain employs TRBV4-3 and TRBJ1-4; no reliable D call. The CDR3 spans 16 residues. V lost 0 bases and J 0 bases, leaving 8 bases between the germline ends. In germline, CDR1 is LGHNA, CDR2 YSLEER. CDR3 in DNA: TGCGCCAGCAGCCAAGACGCGACTGCAACTAATGAAAAACTGTTTTTT. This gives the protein CASSQDATATNEKLFF.

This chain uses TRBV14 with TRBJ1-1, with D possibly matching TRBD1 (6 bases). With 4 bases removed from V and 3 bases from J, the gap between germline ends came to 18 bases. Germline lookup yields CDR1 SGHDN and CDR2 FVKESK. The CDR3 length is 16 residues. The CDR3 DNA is TGTGCCAGCAGCCCAAGGGGGGGCGGATGGTACACTGAAGCTTTCTTT. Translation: CASSPRGGGWYTEAFF.